This TCR beta chain comes out of a study of shared clonotypes between healthy human individuals. The germline gives CDR1 WNHNN, CDR2 SYGVQD (reference sequence). There are 14 residues in the CDR3. Trimming removed 11 bases from V and 3 bases from J, with 20 bases in between. CD4+ cell separation produced CD45RA+ naive and CD45RA-negative memory subsets. Repertoires were generated with immunoSEQ multiplex PCR, while TCRdb's copy carries only in-frame clones and drops some. The table shows a few million clones, with almost 96% occurring only once. Findings and limits, study-wide: Generation probabilities were higher for clonotypes shared across all four sorted-subset donors than for unshared ones.

Remarks on this clone: Antigen: not known.

The sequenced material came from naive CD4+ T cells sorted from blood. As for subset: CD45RA+ positively selected. The receptor's source is a man between 18 and 35 years old in good health. The chain is built from TRBV10-1 and TRBJ2-7; D perhaps matches TRBD2 (5 bases). Here the CDR3 reads CAQPGPRGVYEQYF. The CDR3 DNA reads as TGCGCCCAACCTGGGCCCCGGGGTGTCTACGAGCAGTACTTC.